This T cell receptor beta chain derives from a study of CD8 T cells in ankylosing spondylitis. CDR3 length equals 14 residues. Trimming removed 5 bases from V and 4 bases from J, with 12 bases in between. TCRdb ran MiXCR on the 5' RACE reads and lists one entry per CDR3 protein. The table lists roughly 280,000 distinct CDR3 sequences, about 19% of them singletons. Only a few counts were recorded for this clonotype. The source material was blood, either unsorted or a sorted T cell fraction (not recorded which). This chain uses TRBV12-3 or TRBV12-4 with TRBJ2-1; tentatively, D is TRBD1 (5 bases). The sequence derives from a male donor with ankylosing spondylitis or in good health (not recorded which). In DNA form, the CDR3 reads TGTGCCAGCAGTCCCCGGACACCTTACAATGAGCAGTTCTTC. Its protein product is CASSPRTPYNEQFF.